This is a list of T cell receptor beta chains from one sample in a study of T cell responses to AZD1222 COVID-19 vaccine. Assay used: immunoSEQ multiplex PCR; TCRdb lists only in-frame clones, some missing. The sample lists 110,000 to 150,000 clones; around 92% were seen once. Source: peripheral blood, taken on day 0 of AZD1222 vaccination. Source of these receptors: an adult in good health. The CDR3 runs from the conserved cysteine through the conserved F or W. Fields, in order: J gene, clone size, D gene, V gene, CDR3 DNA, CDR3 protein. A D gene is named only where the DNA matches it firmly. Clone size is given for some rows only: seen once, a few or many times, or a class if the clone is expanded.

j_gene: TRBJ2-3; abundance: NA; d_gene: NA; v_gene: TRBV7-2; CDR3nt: TGTGCCAGCAGCTTAGCGCCCATTACGGCAGATACGCAGTATTTT; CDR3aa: CASSLAPITADTQYF
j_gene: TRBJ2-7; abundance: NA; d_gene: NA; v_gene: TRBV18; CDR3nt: TGTGCCAGCTCACTCACCACAGGGGGACTATCCTACGAGCAGTACTTC; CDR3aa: CASSLTTGGLSYEQYF
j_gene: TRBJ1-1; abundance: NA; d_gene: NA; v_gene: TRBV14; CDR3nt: TGTGCCAGCAGACCCTGGGGGGGCGCGGCTGAAGCTTTCTTT; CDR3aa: CASRPWGGAAEAFF
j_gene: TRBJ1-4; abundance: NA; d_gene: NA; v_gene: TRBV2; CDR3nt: TGTGCCAGCACCTCAATGACGGCAACTAATGAAAAACTGTTTTTT; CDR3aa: CASTSMTATNEKLFF
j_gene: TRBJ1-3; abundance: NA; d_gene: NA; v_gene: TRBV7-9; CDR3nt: TGTGCCAGCAGCCTATGGGACGGCGCCAGTGGAAACACCATATATTTT; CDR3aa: CASSLWDGASGNTIYF
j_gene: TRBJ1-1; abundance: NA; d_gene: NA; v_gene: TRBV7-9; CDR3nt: TGTGCCAGCACTGGGGACACTGAAGCTTTCTTT; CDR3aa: CASTGDTEAFF
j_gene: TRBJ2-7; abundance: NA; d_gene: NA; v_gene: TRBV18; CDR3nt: TGTGCCAGCTCACCACCGGGCTACGAGCAGTACTTC; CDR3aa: CASSPPGYEQYF
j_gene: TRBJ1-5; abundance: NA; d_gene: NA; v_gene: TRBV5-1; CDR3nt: TGCGCCAACAATCAGCCCCAGCATTTT; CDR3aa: CANNQPQHF
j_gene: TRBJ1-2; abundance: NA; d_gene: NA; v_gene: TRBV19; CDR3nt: TGTGCCAGTAGTACTCTAAACACTGGCTACACCTTC; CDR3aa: CASSTLNTGYTF
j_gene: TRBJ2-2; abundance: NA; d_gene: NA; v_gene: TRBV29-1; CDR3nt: TGCAGCGTTGCAGGGGCCGGGGAGCTGTTTTTT; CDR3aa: CSVAGAGELFF
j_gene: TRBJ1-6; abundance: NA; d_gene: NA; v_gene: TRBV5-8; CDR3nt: TGTGCCAGCAGCTCCTCTAATTCACCCCTCCACTTT; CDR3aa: CASSSSNSPLHF
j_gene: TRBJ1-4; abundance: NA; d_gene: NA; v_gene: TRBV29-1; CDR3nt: TGCAGCGGAAGGGACACCGCCTCTAATGAAAAACTGTTTTTT; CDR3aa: CSGRDTASNEKLFF
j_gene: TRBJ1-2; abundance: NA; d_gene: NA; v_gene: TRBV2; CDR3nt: TGTGCCAGCAGTGAAGCGCGTGCTGGCTACACCTTC; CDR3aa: CASSEARAGYTF
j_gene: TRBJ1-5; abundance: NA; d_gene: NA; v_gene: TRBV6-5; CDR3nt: TGTGCCAGCAGTCGTAATAGCAATCAGCCCCAGCATTTT; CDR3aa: CASSRNSNQPQHF
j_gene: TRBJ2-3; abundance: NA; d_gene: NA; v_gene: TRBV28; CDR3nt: TGTGCCAGCAGTTTATCAGGGGTTACGCAGTATTTT; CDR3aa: CASSLSGVTQYF
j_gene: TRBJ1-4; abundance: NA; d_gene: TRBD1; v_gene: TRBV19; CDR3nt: TGTGCCAGTAGACCCCGGGACAGAGAGAATGAAAAACTGTTTTTT; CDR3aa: CASRPRDRENEKLFF
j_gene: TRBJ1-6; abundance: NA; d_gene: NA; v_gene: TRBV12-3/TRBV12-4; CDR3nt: TGTGCCAGCAGTTTAGGATCAGCTGCACCCCTCCACTTT; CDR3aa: CASSLGSAAPLHF
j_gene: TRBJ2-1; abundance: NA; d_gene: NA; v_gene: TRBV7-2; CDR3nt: TGTGCCAGCAGCGACACCGGGACTTCCTACAATGAGCAGTTCTTC; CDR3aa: CASSDTGTSYNEQFF
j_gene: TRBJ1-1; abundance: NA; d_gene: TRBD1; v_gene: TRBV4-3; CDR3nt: TGCGCCAGCAGCCAGAACAGGGGGCGCTTAGCTGAAGCTTTCTTT; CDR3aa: CASSQNRGRLAEAFF
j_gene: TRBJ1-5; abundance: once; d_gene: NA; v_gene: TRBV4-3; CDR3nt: TGCGCCAGCAGCCAAGGCCCTTATAGCAATCAGCCCCAGCATTTT; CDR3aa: CASSQGPYSNQPQHF
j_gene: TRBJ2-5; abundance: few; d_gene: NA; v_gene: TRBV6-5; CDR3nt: TGTGCCAGCAGCTACGGGACCTACCAAGAGACCCAGTACTTC; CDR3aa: CASSYGTYQETQYF
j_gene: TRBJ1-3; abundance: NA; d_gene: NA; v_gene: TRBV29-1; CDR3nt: TGCAGCGTTGAATCTACTTACTCTGGAAACACCATATATTTT; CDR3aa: CSVESTYSGNTIYF
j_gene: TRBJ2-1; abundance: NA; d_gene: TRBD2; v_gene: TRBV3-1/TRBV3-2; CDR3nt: TGTGCCAGCAGCCAAGGGGTTAGCGGGGAGACCTACAATGAGCAGTTCTTC; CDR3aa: CASSQGVSGETYNEQFF
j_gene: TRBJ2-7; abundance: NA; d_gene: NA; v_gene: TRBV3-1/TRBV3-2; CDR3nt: TGTGCCAGCCGGGGCCCCATCGAGCAGTACTTC; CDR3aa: CASRGPIEQYF
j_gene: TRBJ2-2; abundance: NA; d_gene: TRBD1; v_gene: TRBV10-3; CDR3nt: TGTGCCATCAGTGAGTTCCCCACGGGACAGCTCACCGGGGAGCTGTTTTTT; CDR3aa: CAISEFPTGQLTGELFF
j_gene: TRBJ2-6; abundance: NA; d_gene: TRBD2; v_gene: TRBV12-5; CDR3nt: TGTGCTAGTGCCCCCCAAAGACTAGCGGGGGGGCCCGGGGCCAACGTCCTGACTTTC; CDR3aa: CASAPQRLAGGPGANVLTF
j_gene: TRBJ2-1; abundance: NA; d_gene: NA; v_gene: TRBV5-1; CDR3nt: TGCGCCAGCAGCTTCGGGGGTAGCTCCTACAATGAGCAGTTCTTC; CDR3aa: CASSFGGSSYNEQFF
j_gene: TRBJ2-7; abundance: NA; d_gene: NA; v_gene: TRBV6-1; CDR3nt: TGTGCCAGCAGTGACAGAATCAACTACGAGCAGTACTTC; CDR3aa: CASSDRINYEQYF
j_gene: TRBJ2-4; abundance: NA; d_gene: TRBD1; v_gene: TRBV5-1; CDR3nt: TGCGCCAGCAGCCAGGACAGGGGGCGCATTCAGTACTTC; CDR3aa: CASSQDRGRIQYF
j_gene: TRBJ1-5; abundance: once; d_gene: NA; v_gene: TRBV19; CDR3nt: TGTGCCAGTAGTATGGGCCGGGACCTCAATCAGCCCCAGCATTTT; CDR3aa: CASSMGRDLNQPQHF
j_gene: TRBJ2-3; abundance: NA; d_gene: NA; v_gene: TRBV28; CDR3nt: TGTGCCAGCAGTTTATGGGCAGATGCTAGCACAGATACGCAGTATTTT; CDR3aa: CASSLWADASTDTQYF